One T cell receptor (beta chain) is described in this entry. The authors' processing: Amplification with reference gene primers provided the estimates of nucleated cell counts. TCRdb's copy holds only in-frame clones and misses some; the assay was immunoSEQ multiplex PCR. The DNA gave D and trimming, while V, J and clone size come from that table. The table has approximately 110,000 clones, roughly two thirds seen once; the top ten hold about 5.9%. Germline V lookup: CDR1 SGHVS, CDR2 FQNEAQ. Trimming at V came to 5 bases and at J to 3 bases, leaving 6 bases not matched to a gene. The CDR3 covers 15 residues. The data originate from a study of blood T cell repertoires in COVID-19. Study-level information: From the United States, Italy and Spain came samples of acute and convalescent COVID-19. Sources were T cells, B-cell-depleted T cells, or PBMCs; the material itself was cDNA or gDNA.

The sequence was obtained from an elderly man with acute or convalescent COVID-19. The sequencing sample was made of peripheral blood. This chain uses TRBV7-8 with TRBJ1-1, with 10 bases aligning to TRBD1. In nucleotides, the CDR3 is TGTGCCAGCAGCCGGGGACAGGGGAGGGACACTGAAGCTTTCTTT. Amino acid sequence: CASSRGQGRDTEAFF.